Each of the 23 T cell receptor beta chains below was sequenced from the same sample in a study of blood T cells in healthy people across ages. Next came a second PCR, run for about 6 to 12 cycles, which used a sample-barcoded 5' primer along with a J-beta primer mix. TCRdb redid the calling of the 5' RACE reads with MiXCR, one entry per CDR3 protein. This table holds nearly 800,000 distinct CDR3 sequences, more than 50% found once. Specimen: blood. These receptors were obtained from a man in his forties in good health.

This clonotype was seen a handful of times. The rearrangement joins TRBV6-2 or TRBV6-3 to TRBJ2-3; D possibly corresponds to TRBD1 (6 bases). Looked up from germline, CDR1 is MNHEY and CDR2 is SVGEGT. This CDR3 has 14 residues. Trimming removed 6 bases at V and 1 base at J, with 11 bases between. The CDR3: CASSARQGTDTQYF. The CDR3 DNA reads as TGTGCCAGCAGCGCCCGACAGGGCACAGATACGCAGTATTTT.

In this sample, this clonotype turned up a few times. The chain employs TRBV4-2 and TRBJ2-3, with D possibly matching TRBD1 (5 bases). This CDR3 region has 18 residues. Deletions cut 1 base from V and 0 bases from J, with 17 bases between. From germline, CDR1 is LGHNA and CDR2 YNFKEQ. CDR3 sequence: CASSQGVIRTTSTDTQYF. The CDR3 region has the DNA TGTGCCAGCAGCCAAGGAGTGATTAGGACAACTAGCACAGATACGCAGTATTTT.

The chain is built from TRBV27 and TRBJ1-5, with D maybe TRBD1 (6 bases). The CDR3 length is 17 residues. The germline V and J ends were trimmed by 5 bases and 0 bases, with 17 bases remaining between them. CDR1 MNHEY and CDR2 SMNVEV come from the germline V gene (reference sequence). The DNA of the CDR3 is TGTGCCAGCAGTAGGGGGACACCAGAGTATAGCAATCAGCCCCAGCATTTT. Its protein is CASSRGTPEYSNQPQHF.

The chain carries TRBV29-1 and TRBJ2-7; TRBD2 matches at 8 bases. Germline CDR1 SQVTM, CDR2 ANQGSEA. Losses at the gene ends were 6 bases for V and 3 bases for J; bases not matched to a gene: 13. This CDR3 spans 15 amino acids. CDR3 region: CSVAREGMTNYEQYF. Here the CDR3 DNA reads TGCAGCGTCGCACGGGAGGGTATGACGAACTACGAGCAGTACTTC.

This clonotype came up a few times. This chain links TRBV28 with TRBJ1-2; D may be TRBD1 (5 bases). The CDR3 has 15 amino acids. The V gene's germline CDR1 is MDHEN and CDR2 SYDVKM. The ends were cut back, 3 bases at V and 5 bases at J, with 16 bases in the middle. The CDR3 DNA sequence: TGTGCCAGCAGTTTCGATAGACAGCCTGGGTATGGCTACACCTTC. It translates to CASSFDRQPGYGYTF.

This clonotype has a single count. The genes are TRBV5-1 and TRBJ2-7; D is unresolved. The CDR3 runs 12 residues. Germline-derived CDR1 and CDR2 are SGHRS and YFSETQ. In nucleotides, the CDR3 is TGCTTGCTACCAAAAGTATCCTACGAGCAGTACTTC. Amino acids: CLLPKVSYEQYF.

The rearrangement links TRBV7-3 to TRBJ2-3; D may be TRBD2 (5 bases). CDR3 length equals 16 residues. Trimming cost V 4 bases and J 4 bases, with 18 bases left between them. Germline CDR1 is SGHTA and CDR2 is FQGTGA. This CDR3 is CASSSMTIPLPDTQYF. CDR3 DNA: TGTGCCAGCAGCTCTATGACTATCCCCTTGCCAGATACGCAGTATTTT.

This rearrangement joins TRBV29-1 to TRBJ1-4; D unclear. The V gene's germline CDR1 is SQVTM and CDR2 ANQGSEA. V was cut by 4 bases and J by 7 bases, with 16 bases left in between. This CDR3 region has 14 residues. DNA for the CDR3: TGCAGCGTTGGGGCCGAACGGTTAAGTGAAAAACTGTTTTTT. This codes for CSVGAERLSEKLFF.

The chain links TRBV4-2 to TRBJ1-5; D ambiguous. Germline values: CDR1 LGHNA, CDR2 YNFKEQ. V dropped 0 bases and J dropped 6 bases, with 6 bases sitting between them. The CDR3 has 13 amino acids. CDR3 protein: CASSQDLSQPQHF. Written as DNA, the CDR3 is TGTGCCAGCAGCCAAGATCTCAGTCAGCCCCAGCATTTT.

The chain is built from TRBV2 and TRBJ2-4; no definite D call. The DNA end lines up better with TRBJ2-5; the J call may be wrong. CDR1 and CDR2 from the germline V gene are SNHLY and FYNNEI. This CDR3 comprises 15 residues. CDR3 region: CASRAEAVIGETQYF. In DNA form, the CDR3 reads TGTGCCAGCCGGGCCGAAGCAGTCATCGGGGAGACCCAGTACTTC.

J is TRBJ2-5 and V is TRBV14; TRBD1 might be the D (5 bases). The CDR3 sequence is 16 residues long. Germline assignment: CDR1 SGHDN and CDR2 FVKESK. Trimming pared 4 bases from V and 7 bases from J, leaving 22 bases between. The CDR3: CASSRKTAGFLGTQYF. The DNA for the CDR3 is TGTGCCAGCAGCCGGAAGACAGCCGGGTTTCTTGGGACCCAGTACTTC.

The chain links TRBV20-1 to TRBJ1-2; TRBD1 aligns across 11 bases. In germline, CDR1 is DFQATT, CDR2 SNEGSKA (reference sequence). This CDR3 has 15 amino acids. V shed 3 bases and J 5 bases; nucleotides not matched to a gene: 8. CDR3: CSARPWTGGGYGYTF. CDR3 bases: TGCAGTGCTAGGCCCTGGACAGGGGGCGGGTATGGCTACACCTTC.

The rearrangement links TRBV7-9 to TRBJ2-3; D tentatively reads TRBD1 or TRBD2 (6 bases each). This CDR3 spans 16 amino acids. Germline V gene lookup returns CDR1 SEHNR and CDR2 FQNEAQ (reference sequence). V was clipped by 2 bases and J by 0 bases, with 12 bases between them. CDR3 residues: CASSLPQGTSTDTQYF. The CDR3 DNA is TGTGCCAGCAGCTTACCCCAGGGGACTAGCACAGATACGCAGTATTTT.

With regard to this clonotype: Relative to the germline gene, one junction end is altered; a read error may explain this. The rearrangement uses TRBV7-2 and TRBJ1-6, with a tentative D call TRBD1 (6 bases). The CDR3 length is 16 residues. Germline V gene data show CDR1 as SGHTA and CDR2 as FQGNSA. CDR3 region: CASSLAQGSSNSPLHF. CDR3 DNA sequence: TGTGCCAGCAGCTTAGCGCAGGGGAGTAGTAATTCGCCCCTCCACTTT.

The count of this clonotype is one. The genes are TRBV14 and TRBJ1-2, with 7 bases lining up with TRBD1. The length of the CDR3 is 15 residues. The ends lost 0 bases at V and 4 bases at J; junction bases unmatched: 5. Looked up from germline, CDR1 is SGHDN and CDR2 is FVKESK. DNA of the CDR3: TGTGCCAGCAGCCAAGAACGCGGGACAGCCTATGGCTACACCTTC. As protein: CASSQERGTAYGYTF.

This clonotype was picked up a small number of times. The chain links TRBV2 to TRBJ2-3; 8 bases agree with TRBD2. The length of the CDR3 is 16 residues. V shed 4 bases and J 3 bases; nucleotides not matched to a gene: 9. Germline V gene data show CDR1 as SNHLY and CDR2 as FYNNEI. Here the CDR3 reads CASSGVGGARTDTQYF. The CDR3 nucleotides read TGTGCCAGCAGTGGGGTCGGGGGGGCTCGGACAGATACGCAGTATTTT.

This clonotype has a handful of counts. V is TRBV5-1 and J is TRBJ1-2; 9 nucleotides align to TRBD1. The trim removed 4 bases at V and 2 bases at J, leaving 9 bases unmatched. The CDR3 has 16 residues. CDR1 is SGHRS, CDR2 YFSETQ, per germline. CDR3 residues: CASSPIRTGVNYGYTF. DNA for the CDR3: TGCGCCAGCAGCCCGATCCGGACAGGGGTCAACTATGGCTACACCTTC.

This clonotype was observed a few times. The chain uses TRBV7-8 and TRBJ2-1, with D uncertain. There are 17 residues in the CDR3. Trimming pared 5 bases from V and 1 base from J, leaving 18 bases between. The germline CDR1 and CDR2 sequences are SGHVS and FQNEAQ. CDR3: CASSPTRRGASYNEQFF. DNA of the CDR3: TGTGCCAGCAGCCCAACTCGCCGTGGTGCGTCCTACAATGAGCAGTTCTTC.

This clonotype came up a few times. The chain uses TRBV7-2 and TRBJ2-7, with TRBD2 matching over 9 bases. Germline V CDR1 and CDR2: SGHTA, FQGNSA. This CDR3 spans 17 amino acids. After removal of 1 base from V and 2 bases from J, the junction contained 9 bases not matched to a gene. The CDR3, as DNA: TGTGCCAGCAGCTTAGACCTTCTAGCGGGAAGAACCTACGAGCAGTACTTC. It specifies CASSLDLLAGRTYEQYF.

The chain is built from TRBV5-1 and TRBJ2-1; a possible D gene is TRBD2 (6 bases). V was shortened by 4 bases and J by 6 bases, with 17 bases between the two germline ends. The CDR3 runs to 15 residues. In germline, CDR1 is SGHRS, CDR2 YFSETQ. The CDR3 nucleotides read TGCGCCAGCAGCCACCGGGACTCCTCAATCAATGAGCAGTTCTTC. Protein: CASSHRDSSINEQFF.

The J gene is TRBJ2-1, the V gene TRBV7-2, with unresolved D. V lost 5 bases, J lost 5 bases, and 7 bases lay in between. CDR3 length equals 12 residues. Germline V CDR1 and CDR2: SGHTA, FQGNSA. The CDR3 protein is CASSLPNNEQFF. The CDR3 coding sequence is TGTGCCAGCAGCCTACCAAACAATGAGCAGTTCTTC.

This sequence joins TRBV20-1 and TRBJ1-5; D gene uncertain. CDR3 length equals 11 residues. V was pared by 6 bases and J by 12 bases, with 15 bases between. Per germline, CDR1 DFQATT and CDR2 SNEGSKA (reference sequence). CDR3 loop: CSALSRTDQHF. The CDR3 bases are TGCAGTGCCTTATCGAGAACGGACCAGCATTTT.

The chain has TRBV4-3 and TRBJ2-1; 10 nucleotides line up with TRBD2. The junction had 1 base not matched to a gene; V was cut back by 2 bases and J by 9 bases. Looked up from germline, CDR1 is LGHNA and CDR2 is YSLEER. The CDR3 is made up of 13 amino acids. The CDR3: CASSQIAGGEQFF. The DNA for the CDR3 is TGCGCCAGCAGCCAAATAGCGGGAGGTGAGCAGTTCTTC.